This TCR beta chain was retrieved from a study of T cells in Graves' hyperthyroidism and ophthalmopathy. Study overall: Blood from the periphery was taken at initial diagnosis, before any treatment. Whole-study findings and limits: The blood repertoire included most of the expanded thyroid clonotypes above 0.001. Separation of ophthalmopathy from stable hyperthyroidism was achieved by a 13 V-J model.

The study left out patients who had uncontrolled infection, other autoimmune disease, pregnancy or lactation. With respect to this clonotype: Its antigen is unknown.

This CDR3 has 15 residues. The J segment lost 7 bases and the V segment lost 4 bases, leaving 10 bases of the junction unmatched. The V gene's germline CDR1 is SGHRS and CDR2 YFSETQ. There were TCR beta CDR3 regions amplified from RNA transcripts. HTBI primers were used for first-round RT-PCR of the TCR CDR3. One entry per CDR3 protein results from TCRdb running MiXCR on the multiplex PCR reads. The sample has 500,000 to 600,000 distinct CDR3 sequences; just under 20% are singletons. The clonotype was recovered from a man in his forties with Graves' ophthalmopathy. Material: blood. V usage is TRBV5-1 and J usage is TRBJ1-5; 8 bases match TRBD1. The CDR3 here is CASSLGQGAGQPQHF. CDR3 DNA sequence: TGCGCCAGCAGCCTCGGTCAGGGGGCTGGGCAGCCCCAGCATTTT.